This paragraph reports one T cell receptor beta chain. Unmatched junction bases numbered 8, after V lost 3 bases and J lost 6 bases. The germline V gene encodes CDR1 LNHDA and CDR2 SQIVND (reference sequence). This CDR3 contains 16 residues. TCRdb keeps only in-frame clones here, not all; method: immunoSEQ multiplex PCR. The sample shows under 95,000 clones, about four fifths of them seen only once. The data derive from a study of control samples from healthy donors and cancer patients. Sequenced: blood. The chain joins TRBV19 to TRBJ2-3; 11 bases line up with TRBD1. The sequence came from a man aged 45-60 years in good health. The CDR3 region is CASSIYGQGAPDTQYF. The CDR3 DNA follows: TGTGCCAGTAGTATCTACGGACAGGGGGCCCCGGATACGCAGTATTTT.